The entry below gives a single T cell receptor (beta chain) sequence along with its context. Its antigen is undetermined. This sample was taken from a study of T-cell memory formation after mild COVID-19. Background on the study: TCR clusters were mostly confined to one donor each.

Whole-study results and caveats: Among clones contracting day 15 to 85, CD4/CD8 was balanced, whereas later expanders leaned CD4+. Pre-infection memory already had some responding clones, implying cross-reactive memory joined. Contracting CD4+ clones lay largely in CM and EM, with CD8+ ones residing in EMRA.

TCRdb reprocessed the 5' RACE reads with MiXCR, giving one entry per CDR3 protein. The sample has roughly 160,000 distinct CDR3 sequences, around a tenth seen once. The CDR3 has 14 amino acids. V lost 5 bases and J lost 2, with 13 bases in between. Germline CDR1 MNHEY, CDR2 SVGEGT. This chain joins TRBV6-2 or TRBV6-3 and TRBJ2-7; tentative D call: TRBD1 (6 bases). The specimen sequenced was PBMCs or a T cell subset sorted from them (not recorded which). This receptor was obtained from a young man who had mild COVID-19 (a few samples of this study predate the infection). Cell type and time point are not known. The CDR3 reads CASSEDRSTYEQYV. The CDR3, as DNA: TGTGCCAGCAGTGAGGACAGATCTACCTACGAGCAGTACGTC.